What follows are 22 T cell receptor beta chains derived from one specimen sequenced in a study of graft-versus-host responses after intestinal transplantation. Data came from immunoSEQ multiplex PCR; TCRdb stores just in-frame clones and leaves some out. The table shows 100,000 or so clones, with roughly 91% occurring only once. No antigen has been identified for these receptors. Sample: unstimulated CD8+ T cells sorted from spleen or lymph node cells, taken before intestinal transplant. The receptors here all came from a human donor who received an intestinal transplant.

The J gene is TRBJ2-6, the V gene TRBV11-3; 9 bases align to TRBD1. The germline gives CDR1 SGHNT, CDR2 YENEEA. V lost 4 bases to trimming and J lost 0 bases; unmatched junction nucleotides: 10. The CDR3 sequence is 19 residues long. CDR3 sequence: CASSSYSGTGSSGANVLTF. CDR3 nucleotides: TGTGCCAGCAGCTCCTACTCCGGGACAGGGTCCTCTGGGGCCAACGTCCTGACTTTC.

V is TRBV7-2 and J is TRBJ2-7; TRBD2 matches 9 bases. The CDR3 sequence is 16 residues long. V was clipped by 4 bases and J by 0 bases; unmatched bases: 7. Looked up from germline, CDR1 is SGHTA and CDR2 is FQGNSA. DNA for the CDR3: TGTGCCAGCAGCTCACTAGCGGGCCGCGTCTCCTACGAGCAGTACTTC. Amino acid sequence: CASSSLAGRVSYEQYF.

The chain couples TRBV2 to TRBJ1-1; D is unclear. This CDR3 is 14 amino acids long. Trimming took off 6 bases at V and 1 base at J, with 12 bases between the two ends. Germline V gives CDR1 SNHLY, CDR2 FYNNEI. The CDR3 nucleotides are TGTGCCAGCAGGTTACTAGGCCCGAACACTGAAGCTTTCTTT. Translated, it gives CASRLLGPNTEAFF.

The chain recombines TRBV5-1 with TRBJ2-1; a weak D match, TRBD2 (6 bases). CDR3 length equals 12 residues. V lost 4 bases to trimming and J lost 4 bases, with 6 bases between them. Germline loops: CDR1 SGHRS, CDR2 YFSETQ. The chain's CDR3 is CASSGGYNEQFF. CDR3 bases: TGCGCCAGCAGCGGGGGGTACAATGAGCAGTTCTTC.

The chain combines TRBV2 with TRBJ2-5; 9 bases align to TRBD1. The CDR3 contains 18 residues. The germline CDR1 and CDR2 sequences are SNHLY and FYNNEI. The J segment lost 5 bases and the V segment lost 0 bases, leaving 13 bases of the junction unmatched. CDR3 sequence (DNA): TGTGCCAGCAGTGAAGCTCTTCTCCGGCGACAGGGGGACGAGACCCAGTACTTC. It codes for CASSEALLRRQGDETQYF.

The chain uses TRBV9 and TRBJ2-7; maybe TRBD1 (6 bases). Germline-derived CDR1 and CDR2 are SGDLS and YYNGEE. The V end lost 4 bases, the J end lost 6 bases, and 11 bases lay between the germline ends. The CDR3 totals 12 residues. CDR3 amino acids: CASSNTGIEQYF. In DNA, the CDR3 is TGTGCCAGCAGCAATACAGGGATCGAGCAGTACTTC.

The rearrangement joins TRBV4-3 to TRBJ2-3; the match to TRBD2 covers 12 bases. This CDR3 region has 16 residues. Germline CDR1 is LGHNA and CDR2 is YSLEER. V lost 1 base and J lost 5; bases outside the gene matches: 4. This CDR3 is CASSQGASGGGDTQYF. The CDR3 DNA reads as TGCGCCAGCAGCCAAGGGGCTAGCGGGGGGGGAGATACGCAGTATTTT.

The sample holds a few counts of this clone. The chain links TRBV13 to TRBJ1-3; a possible D gene is TRBD1 (5 bases). There are 14 residues in the CDR3. The ends were cut back, 5 bases at V and 3 bases at J, with 11 bases in the middle. The germline V gene has CDR1 PRHDT and CDR2 FYEKMQ (reference sequence). CDR3 sequence: CASSMRGVGNTIYF. The CDR3 nucleotides read TGTGCCAGCAGCATGCGGGGGGTTGGAAACACCATATATTTT.

The chain links TRBV27 to TRBJ1-1, with 7 bases matching TRBD1. Per the germline V gene, CDR1 is MNHEY and CDR2 is SMNVEV (reference sequence). V trimming: 5 bases; J trimming: 1 base; junction bases outside the gene matches: 7. This CDR3 is built from 15 residues. For the CDR3, the DNA is TGTGCCAGCAGTAACCGACAGGGCGCGAACACTGAAGCTTTCTTT. Residues: CASSNRQGANTEAFF.

The rearrangement links TRBV5-6 to TRBJ2-7, with 10 positions matching TRBD2. V lost 6 bases to trimming and J lost 6 bases; unmatched junction nucleotides: 15. The CDR3 sequence is 16 residues long. Germline values: CDR1 SGHDT, CDR2 YYEEEE. The CDR3 loop is CASTRSWGLARLEQYF. CDR3 nucleotide sequence: TGTGCCAGCACCCGATCGTGGGGACTAGCGCGTCTCGAGCAGTACTTC.

This chain joins TRBV6-1 and TRBJ2-3; 15 bases line up with TRBD2. This CDR3 is 16 amino acids long. Trimming at V came to 4 bases and at J to 5 bases, leaving 4 bases not matched to a gene. Germline V gene lookup returns CDR1 MNHNS and CDR2 SASEGT. CDR3 loop: CASSGWTSGGVDTQYF. The CDR3 DNA sequence: TGTGCCAGCAGTGGTTGGACTAGCGGGGGGGTAGATACGCAGTATTTT.

The chain links TRBV7-2 to TRBJ2-2; D is perhaps TRBD1 (5 bases). Trimming stripped 1 base from V and 0 bases from J, with 6 bases between. Germline V gene data show CDR1 as SGHTA and CDR2 as FQGNSA. CDR3 size: 15 residues. The CDR3 DNA reads as TGTGCCAGCAGCTTAGGGACAACGAACACCGGGGAGCTGTTTTTT. Protein sequence: CASSLGTTNTGELFF.

Notes on this clone: The junction does not match germline at one end; this may be a read error. The gene calls are TRBV27 and TRBJ1-5, with a tentative D call TRBD1 (5 bases). Germline V CDR1 and CDR2: MNHEY, SMNVEV (reference sequence). The CDR3 contains 17 residues. CDR3 loop: CAGSSIGGTESNQPQHF. Here the CDR3 DNA reads TGTGCCGGCAGTTCGATTGGGGGGACGGAGAGCAATCAGCCCCAGCATTTT.

The chain recombines TRBV13 with TRBJ2-1; weak D call: TRBD2 (6 bases). Trimming pared 5 bases from V and 0 bases from J, leaving 11 bases between. Germline loops: CDR1 PRHDT, CDR2 FYEKMQ (reference sequence). This CDR3 contains 15 residues. CDR3 nucleotides: TGTGCCAGCAGCCATGGCGGGATCTCCTACAATGAGCAGTTCTTC. It translates to CASSHGGISYNEQFF.

V and J are TRBV7-2 and TRBJ1-1; D not certain. V lost 1 base and J 1 base, leaving 7 bases between the germline ends. This CDR3 comprises 14 residues. Germline CDR1 reads SGHTA; CDR2 reads FQGNSA. In DNA form, the CDR3 reads TGTGCCAGCAGCTTAGAGCCCGGGAACACTGAAGCTTTCTTT. Protein: CASSLEPGNTEAFF.

The rearrangement links TRBV7-9 to TRBJ1-2; no reliable D call. Germline CDR1 SEHNR, CDR2 FQNEAQ (reference sequence). The CDR3 loop spans 15 amino acids. The V end lost 3 bases, the J end lost 7 bases, and 18 bases lay between the germline ends. This CDR3 is CASSFPEAGLSGYTF. CDR3 bases: TGTGCCAGCAGCTTCCCCGAGGCGGGTTTGTCTGGCTACACCTTC. The entire variable domain, with the rest obtained from reference TRBV7-9 and TRBJ1-2, is as follows: DTGVSQNPRHKITKRGQNVTFRCDPISEHNRLYWYRQTLGQGPEFLTYFQNEAQLEKSRLLSDRFSAERPKGSFSTLEIQRTEQGDSAMYLCASSFPEAGLSGYTFGSGTRLTVV.

V gene TRBV4-1 combines with J gene TRBJ1-1, with TRBD1 as a possible D gene (6 bases). The CDR3 loop spans 16 amino acids. Trimming shortened V by 4 bases and J by 0 bases, and 15 bases separated the two germline ends. Germline V gives CDR1 MGHRA, CDR2 YSYEKL. The CDR3 here is CASSPPGGQLNTEAFF. The CDR3 DNA is TGCGCCAGCAGCCCCCCCGGGGGGCAGCTGAACACTGAAGCTTTCTTT.

The chain combines TRBV27 with TRBJ1-2, with D possibly being TRBD1 (5 bases). CDR1 and CDR2 (germline): MNHEY, SMNVEV (reference sequence). This CDR3 spans 14 amino acids. Trimming took 6 bases from V and 1 from J, leaving 12 bases between them. The CDR3 nucleotides are TGTGCCAGCAGCTTGGGGGGGATTAACTATGGCTACACCTTC. It specifies CASSLGGINYGYTF.

This clone came up once. V usage is TRBV4-3 and J usage is TRBJ2-7, with TRBD1 matching over 7 bases. Germline loops: CDR1 LGHNA, CDR2 YSLEER. Unmatched junction bases numbered 2, after V lost 0 bases and J lost 0 bases. CDR3 size: 15 residues. In DNA, the CDR3 is TGCGCCAGCAGCCAAGAGGACAGGCGCTCCTACGAGCAGTACTTC. Protein: CASSQEDRRSYEQYF.

As DNA, the CDR3 is TGTGCCAGCAGTTTGGCCGGACAGGGGGTTAGCGGGGAGCTGTTTTTT. Its protein product is CASSLAGQGVSGELFF. The chain couples TRBV27 to TRBJ2-2; 10 nucleotides align to TRBD1. The length of the CDR3 is 16 residues. CDR1 and CDR2 (germline): MNHEY, SMNVEV (reference sequence). Germline trimming cut 3 bases from V and 7 bases from J; bases unmatched to any gene: 8.

This chain uses TRBV2 with TRBJ1-4, with D unclear. V shed 11 bases and J shed 1 base, with 11 bases lying between them. The CDR3 length is 13 residues. The germline CDR1 and CDR2 sequences are SNHLY and FYNNEI. CDR3: CAGRFGTNEKLFF. DNA of the CDR3: TGTGCCGGGCGTTTCGGAACTAATGAAAAACTGTTTTTT.

The chain joins TRBV6-6 to TRBJ2-3; unclear D gene. CDR3 length: 13 amino acids. The V gene's germline CDR1 is MNHNY and CDR2 SVGAGI (reference sequence). V was trimmed by 6 bases and J by 14 bases, leaving 21 bases between them. Here the CDR3 DNA reads TGTGCCAGCAGCCCCGTCTCGCGGCGAAAAGGGTATTTT. Protein product: CASSPVSRRKGYF.